The next 13 T cell receptor beta chains were all read from a single sample in a study of blood T cells in healthy people across ages. Primers used in a second PCR of roughly 6 to 12 cycles were a sample-barcoded 5' primer and a J-beta primer mix. One entry per CDR3 protein results from TCRdb running MiXCR on the 5' RACE reads. Of roughly 1.5 million distinct CDR3 sequences listed, less than 45% are singletons. Input material: blood. Source of these receptors: a woman aged 18-35 years in good health.

The chain joins TRBV11-2 to TRBJ2-5, with D possibly TRBD2 on 5 matching bases. Deletions cut 0 bases from V and 11 bases from J, with 19 bases between. In germline, CDR1 is SGHAT, CDR2 FQNNGV. The CDR3 runs to 15 residues. The CDR3 sequence: CASSLDGRISNEQYF. The CDR3 nucleotides read TGTGCCAGCAGCTTAGATGGGAGAATCAGCAATGAGCAGTACTTC.

This clonotype was detected a few times. The chain has TRBV2 and TRBJ2-1, with TRBD2 as a possible D gene (6 bases). Germline V gives CDR1 SNHLY, CDR2 FYNNEI. CDR3 length: 10 amino acids. Between the trimmed V and J ends, which lost 6 bases and 15 bases, there was a span of 12 bases. The CDR3 region is CASRREVGFF. The CDR3 bases are TGTGCCAGCAGGCGGGAAGTCGGGTTCTTC.

The chain links TRBV6-2 or TRBV6-3 to TRBJ2-1, with 8 bases matching TRBD1. The ends lost 5 bases at V and 2 bases at J; junction bases unmatched: 5. Germline values: CDR1 MNHEY, CDR2 SVGEGT. This CDR3 comprises 15 residues. CDR3 sequence (DNA): TGTGCCAGCAGTGCCACAGGGGGGACCTACAATGAGCAGTTCTTC. This sequence encodes CASSATGGTYNEQFF.

This clonotype was seen repeatedly, ten times or more. This rearrangement joins TRBV29-1 to TRBJ2-3; possibly TRBD2 for D (5 bases). The CDR3 is 14 amino acids. CDR1 is SQVTM and CDR2 is ANQGSEA in the germline V gene. V was cut by 2 bases and J by 2 bases, with 11 bases left in between. The CDR3 protein is CSVESSTSTDTQYF. Here the CDR3 DNA reads TGCAGCGTTGAATCTAGCACCTCCACAGATACGCAGTATTTT.

V usage is TRBV7-3 and J usage is TRBJ2-7, with a weak D call TRBD2 (6 bases). CDR1 is SGHTA, CDR2 FQGTGA, per germline. Trimming shortened V by 3 bases and J by 4 bases, and 10 bases separated the two germline ends. This CDR3 contains 13 residues. The DNA for the CDR3 is TGTGCCAGCAGCTTTGACGGGAGTTACGAGCAGTACTTC. It yields the protein CASSFDGSYEQYF.

This clonotype appeared a few times. The chain has TRBV10-3 and TRBJ1-2; D is ambiguous. This CDR3 region has 14 residues. Trimming took off 0 bases at V and 4 bases at J, with 9 bases between the two ends. CDR1 ENHRY and CDR2 SYGVKD come from the germline V gene. The CDR3 DNA follows: TGTGCCATCAGTGAGTCGGTAACCCGCTATGGCTACACCTTC. Amino acid sequence: CAISESVTRYGYTF.

The chain combines TRBV12-3 or TRBV12-4 with TRBJ2-7; D possibly corresponds to TRBD1 (6 bases). V was clipped by 6 bases and J by 1 base, with 16 bases between them. The CDR3 length is 15 residues. The CDR3 spells CASSSTGTHSYEQYF. CDR3 nucleotide sequence: TGTGCCAGCAGCTCGACCGGGACACATTCCTACGAGCAGTACTTC.

This clonotype was detected only a few times. The chain links TRBV12-3 or TRBV12-4 to TRBJ2-1; the match to TRBD2 covers 9 bases. V dropped 5 bases and J dropped 8; count of bases not matched to a gene: 16. There are 17 residues in the CDR3. The CDR3: CASSRRPTSGPAHEQFF. The DNA for the CDR3 is TGTGCCAGCAGTCGCCGGCCTACTAGCGGGCCGGCCCATGAGCAGTTCTTC.

This chain links TRBV11-2 with TRBJ2-1, with D possibly being TRBD1 or TRBD2 (5 bases each). The CDR3 length is 14 residues. The germline V gene has CDR1 SGHAT and CDR2 FQNNGV. The ends were cut back, 0 bases at V and 15 bases at J, with 18 bases in the middle. This CDR3 is CASSLDRGALVSFF. The CDR3 DNA follows: TGTGCCAGCAGCTTAGATCGAGGGGCCCTAGTTTCGTTCTTC.

This clonotype was recorded a few times. The chain employs TRBV27 and TRBJ2-7; D uncertain. Trimming took off 5 bases at V and 5 bases at J, with 16 bases between the two ends. From germline, CDR1 is MNHEY and CDR2 SMNVEV (reference sequence). This CDR3 is 14 amino acids long. For the CDR3, the DNA is TGTGCCAGCAGTCCCCAAAGAGGCCCGAACGAGCAGTACTTC. Translation: CASSPQRGPNEQYF.

The chain employs TRBV6-1 and TRBJ1-2; perhaps TRBD1 as D (5 bases). Germline V CDR1 and CDR2: MNHNS, SASEGT. The length of the CDR3 is 13 residues. The germline V and J ends were trimmed by 8 bases and 8 bases, with 18 bases remaining between them. For the CDR3, the DNA is TGTGCCAGCGTCCTCCTTGTAGAGGGGGGCTACACCTTC. Protein product: CASVLLVEGGYTF.

CDR3 amino acids: CASSEQERNQPQHF. CDR3 bases: TGTGCCAGCTCCGAACAGGAACGCAATCAGCCCCAGCATTTT. The chain carries TRBV18 and TRBJ1-5, with D possibly matching TRBD1 (5 bases). The V gene lost 6 bases and the J gene lost 2 bases, with 11 bases spanning the gap. This CDR3 is 14 amino acids long. The germline gives CDR1 KGHSH, CDR2 LQKENI.

The gene calls are TRBV3-1 and TRBJ1-5; weak D call: TRBD1 (5 bases). The CDR3 length is 17 residues. CDR1 and CDR2 (germline): LGHDT, YNNKEL (reference sequence). Trimming left V 1 base short and J 3 bases short, with 16 bases between. CDR3 coding DNA: TGTGCCAGCAGCCAAGGGCCTCCGGGGGTAAACAATCAGCCCCAGCATTTT. Encoded protein: CASSQGPPGVNNQPQHF.